This T cell receptor (beta chain) derives from a study of cytomegalovirus exposure and HLA in healthy donors. V lost 3 bases and J lost 10, with 10 bases in between. CDR1 and CDR2 (germline): SGHAT, FQNNGV. This CDR3 contains 12 residues. Study-wide results and limits: The listing of about 150 TCR beta chains classed them as cytomegalovirus-associated. Later, an analysis found that common viral pathogens appeared to be linked with several of the most significant clusters. A missense variant in DCLRE1C was later tied to TCR beta V- and J-gene trimming.

13 Jbeta primers and 60 Vbeta primers were used for the PCR. Here immunoSEQ multiplex PCR was the method, and the copy in TCRdb shows in-frame clones only, minus some. This table holds approximately 170,000 clones, 70% to 80% found once. With regard to this clone: Its antigen is unidentified.

Healthy bone marrow donors formed the donor group. The V gene is TRBV11-2, the J gene TRBJ2-1, with D maybe TRBD2 (5 bases). The receptor was derived from a woman aged 50 to 60 in good health and CMV-seronegative. The sample consisted of PBMCs. The CDR3 region has the DNA TGTGCCAGCAGCTTTGGACGGGGAGAGCAGTTCTTC. Protein: CASSFGRGEQFF.